The 3 T cell receptor beta chains in this list originate from one sample, sequenced in a study of blood T cell repertoires in COVID-19. TCRdb's copy holds only in-frame clones and misses some; the assay was immunoSEQ multiplex PCR. This table has approximately 270,000 clones, approximately 90% appearing once. Input material: peripheral blood. The receptors were gathered from a man younger than 45 with acute or convalescent COVID-19.

The gene calls are TRBV7-9 and TRBJ2-7; 9 nucleotides match TRBD1. Trimming cost V 10 bases and J 3 bases; bases outside gene matches: 10. This CDR3 has 14 residues. Germline CDR1 is SEHNR and CDR2 is FQNEAQ (reference sequence). The CDR3 DNA reads as TGTGCCACTATCGGGACAGGGAGCAACTACGAGCAGTACTTC. It yields the protein CATIGTGSNYEQYF.

This chain joins TRBV28 and TRBJ2-1, with D uncertain. V lost 0 bases and J 9 bases, leaving 3 bases between the germline ends. Per the germline V gene, CDR1 is MDHEN and CDR2 is SYDVKM. The CDR3 has 11 residues. The CDR3 coding sequence is TGTGCCAGCAGTTTATGGGCTGAGCAGTTCTTC. Translation: CASSLWAEQFF.

The chain carries TRBV27 and TRBJ2-7, with D maybe TRBD1 (7 bases). This CDR3 has 14 residues. Germline V CDR1 and CDR2: MNHEY, SMNVEV (reference sequence). V shed 7 bases and J shed 4 bases, with 17 bases lying between them. DNA for the CDR3: TGTGCCAGCATTCCCTGGGCAGGGGGGTACGAGCAGTACTTC. The encoded protein is CASIPWAGGYEQYF.